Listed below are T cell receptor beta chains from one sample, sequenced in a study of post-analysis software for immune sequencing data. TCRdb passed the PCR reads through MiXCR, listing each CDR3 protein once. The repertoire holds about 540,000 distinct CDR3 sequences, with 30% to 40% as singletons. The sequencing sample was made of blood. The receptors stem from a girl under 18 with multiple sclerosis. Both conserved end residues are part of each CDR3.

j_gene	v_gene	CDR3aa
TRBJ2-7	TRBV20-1	CSARGDRALAPNEQYF
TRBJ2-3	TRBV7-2	CASSLEGGPNTQYF
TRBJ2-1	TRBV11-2	CASSTIRGGQKISAVGEQFF
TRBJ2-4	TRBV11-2	CASSSTGPSRKNIQYF
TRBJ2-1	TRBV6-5	CAREDSYNEQFF
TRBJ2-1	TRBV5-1	CASSRQAFRHNEQFF
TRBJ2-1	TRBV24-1	CATQQGANYNEQFF
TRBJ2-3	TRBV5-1	CASSPSPLSTDTQYF
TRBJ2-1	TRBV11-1	CASSLAWQGNREQFF
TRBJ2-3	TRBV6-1	CASSEPTGWGRDTQYF
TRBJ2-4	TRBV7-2	CASSLISAGANIQYF
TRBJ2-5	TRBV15	CATSREGLETQYF
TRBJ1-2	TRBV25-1	CASSRLLRYTF
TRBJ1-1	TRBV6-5	CASSQDSGARAFF
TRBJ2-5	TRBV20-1	CSAGGTSGRETQYF
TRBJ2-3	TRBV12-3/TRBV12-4	CAGSPRVTTDTQYF
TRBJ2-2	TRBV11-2	CASSLGAGATGELFF
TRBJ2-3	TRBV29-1	CSVGLANTDTQYF
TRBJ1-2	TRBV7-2	CASSLDGTVRNYGYTF
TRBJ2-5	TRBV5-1	CASSWYGGQETQYF
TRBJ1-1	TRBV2	CASKATDDTEAFF
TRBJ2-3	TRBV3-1	CASSPSPSRGGNTDTQYF
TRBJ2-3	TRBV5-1	CASSSHPGLGTDTQYF
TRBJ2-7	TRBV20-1	CSASNPGGYEQYF
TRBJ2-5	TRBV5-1	CASSFMTREETQYF
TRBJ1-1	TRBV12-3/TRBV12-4	CASSLGGLNTEAFF
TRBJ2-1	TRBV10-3	CAIQLGGYNEQFF
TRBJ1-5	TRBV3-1	CASSPDAGEQPQHF
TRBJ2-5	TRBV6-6	CASSYWKGAQETQYF
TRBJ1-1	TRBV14	CASSQEGARKAFF
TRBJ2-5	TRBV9	CASSPRDHPQETQYF
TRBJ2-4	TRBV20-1	CSARAAGRLAKNIQYF
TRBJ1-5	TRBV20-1	CSATLEAQHF
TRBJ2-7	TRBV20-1	CSAPPTGGCYEQYF
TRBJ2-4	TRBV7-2	CASSLVGAYERYF
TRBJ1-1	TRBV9	CASRPNPFGTGEEAFF
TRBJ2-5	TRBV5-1	CASSSPGLRGTQYF
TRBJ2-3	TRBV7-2	CASSFERGVQDTQYF
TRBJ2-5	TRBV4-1	CASSQERTDQETQYF
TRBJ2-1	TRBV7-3	CASSTQRGGVNEQFF
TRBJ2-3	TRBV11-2	CASSLGATTDTQYF
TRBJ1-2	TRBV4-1	CASSQVRTEIYGYTF
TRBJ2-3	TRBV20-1	CSASKVVGDTQYF
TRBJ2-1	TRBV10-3	CAIMGRGRGYNEQFF